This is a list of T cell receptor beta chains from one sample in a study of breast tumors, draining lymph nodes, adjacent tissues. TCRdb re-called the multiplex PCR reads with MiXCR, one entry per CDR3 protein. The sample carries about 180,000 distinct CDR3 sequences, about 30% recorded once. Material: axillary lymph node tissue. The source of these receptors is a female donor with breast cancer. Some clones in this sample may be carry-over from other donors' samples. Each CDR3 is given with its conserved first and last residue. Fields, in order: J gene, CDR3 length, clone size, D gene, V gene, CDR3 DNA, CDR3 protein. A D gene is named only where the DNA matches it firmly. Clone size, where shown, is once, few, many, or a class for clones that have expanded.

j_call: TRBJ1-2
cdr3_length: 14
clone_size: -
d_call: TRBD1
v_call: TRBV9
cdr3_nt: TGTGCCAGCAGCGCCAGGGGGGGGTCCTGTGGCTACACCTTC
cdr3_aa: CASSARGGSCGYTF

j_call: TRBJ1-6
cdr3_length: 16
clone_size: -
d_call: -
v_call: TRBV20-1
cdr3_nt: TGCAGTGCTAGAGAAAACCCCCGGGGGTGTGATTCACCCCTCCACTTT
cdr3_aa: CSARENPRGCDSPLHF

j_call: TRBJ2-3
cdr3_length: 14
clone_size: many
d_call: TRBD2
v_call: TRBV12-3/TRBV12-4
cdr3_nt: TGTGCCAGCAGTCCCGGGACTAGCGGAGATACGCAGTATTTT
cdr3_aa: CASSPGTSGDTQYF

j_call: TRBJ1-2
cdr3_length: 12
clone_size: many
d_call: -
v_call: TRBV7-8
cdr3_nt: TGTGCCAGCAGCATGGAATACTATGGCTACACCTTC
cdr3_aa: CASSMEYYGYTF

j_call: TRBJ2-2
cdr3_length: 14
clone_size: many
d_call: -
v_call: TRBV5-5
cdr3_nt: TGTGCCAGCAGCTTGGTACTTCGCACCGGGGAGCTGTTTTTT
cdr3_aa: CASSLVLRTGELFF

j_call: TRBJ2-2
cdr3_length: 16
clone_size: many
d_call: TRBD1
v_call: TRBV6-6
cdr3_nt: TGTGCCAGCAGTTCCAGACAGGGAGTTAACACCGGGGAGCTGTTTTTT
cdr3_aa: CASSSRQGVNTGELFF

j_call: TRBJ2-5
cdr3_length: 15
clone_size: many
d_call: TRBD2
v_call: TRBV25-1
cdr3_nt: TGTGCCAGCAGTGAATCGTGGGGAGCGGGGGAGACCCAGTACTTC
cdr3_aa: CASSESWGAGETQYF

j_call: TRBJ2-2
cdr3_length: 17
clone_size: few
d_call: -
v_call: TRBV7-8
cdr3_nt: -
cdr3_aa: CASSLGTYEQYFGELFF

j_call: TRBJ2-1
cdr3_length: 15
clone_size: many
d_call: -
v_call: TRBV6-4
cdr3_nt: TGTGCCAGCAGTCCCCGGCCTGGGACGGCAAATGAGCAGTTCTTC
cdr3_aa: CASSPRPGTANEQFF

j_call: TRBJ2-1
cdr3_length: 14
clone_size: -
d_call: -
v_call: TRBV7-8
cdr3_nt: TGTGCCAGCAGCAGAGGGCGGTTGCCAAGTGAGCAGTTCTTC
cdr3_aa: CASSRGRLPSEQFF

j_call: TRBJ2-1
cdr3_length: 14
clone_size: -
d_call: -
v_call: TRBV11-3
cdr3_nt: TGTGCCAGCAGCTTAGCCTACGTGGCGAATGAGCAGTTCTTC
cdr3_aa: CASSLAYVANEQFF

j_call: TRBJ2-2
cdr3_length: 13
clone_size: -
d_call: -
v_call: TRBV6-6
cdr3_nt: TGTGCCAGCAGTTACGGGGCGAGGGATGAGCAGTTTTTT
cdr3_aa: CASSYGARDEQFF

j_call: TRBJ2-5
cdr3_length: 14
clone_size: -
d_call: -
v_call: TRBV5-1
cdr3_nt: TGCGCCAGCACCGAGGACTATCACCGAGACACCCAGTACTTC
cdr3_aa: CASTEDYHRDTQYF

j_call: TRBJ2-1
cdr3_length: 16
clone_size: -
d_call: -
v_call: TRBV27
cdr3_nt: TGTACCAGCAGTTTCATAGGGGGCGGGGGGTTCAATGAGCAGTTCTTC
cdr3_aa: CTSSFIGGGGFNEQFF

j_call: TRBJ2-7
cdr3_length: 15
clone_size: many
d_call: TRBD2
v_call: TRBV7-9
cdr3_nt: TGTGCCAGCAGCCCCCGGACTAGCGGGGGGGGAGAGCAGTACTTC
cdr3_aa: CASSPRTSGGGEQYF

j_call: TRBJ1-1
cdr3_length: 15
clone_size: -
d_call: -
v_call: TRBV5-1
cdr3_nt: TGCGCCAGCAGCCATTCCGGGGAGGGGAACACTGAAGCTTTCTTT
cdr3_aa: CASSHSGEGNTEAFF

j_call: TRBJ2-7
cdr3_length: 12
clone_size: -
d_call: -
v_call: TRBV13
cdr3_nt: TGTGCCAGCAGTTCGCCCCGGGACGAGCAGTACTTC
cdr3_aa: CASSSPRDEQYF

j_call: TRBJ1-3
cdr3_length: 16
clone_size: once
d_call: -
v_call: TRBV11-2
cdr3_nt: TGTGCCAGCAGCTTAGCCGGGCTGAACCCTGGAAACACCATACATTTT
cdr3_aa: CASSLAGLNPGNTIHF

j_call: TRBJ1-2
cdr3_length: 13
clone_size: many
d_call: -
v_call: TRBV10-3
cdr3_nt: TGTGCCGTGACCGAAAGGACAGACTATGGCTACACCTTC
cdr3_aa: CAVTERTDYGYTF

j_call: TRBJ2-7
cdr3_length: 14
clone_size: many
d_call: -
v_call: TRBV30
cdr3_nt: TGTGCCTGGAGTAGGGCGCGTCGAGCGGGCGAGCAGTACTTC
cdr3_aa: CAWSRARRAGEQYF

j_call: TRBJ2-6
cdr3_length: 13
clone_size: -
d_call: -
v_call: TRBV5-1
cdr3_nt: TGCGCCAGCAGCACTAGCGGGGCCAACGTCCTGACTTTC
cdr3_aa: CASSTSGANVLTF

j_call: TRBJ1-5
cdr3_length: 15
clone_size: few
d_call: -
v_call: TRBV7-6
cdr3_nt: TGTGCCAGCAGCCGCAGTGAGACTAGCAATCAGCCCCAGCATTTT
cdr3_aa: CASSRSETSNQPQHF

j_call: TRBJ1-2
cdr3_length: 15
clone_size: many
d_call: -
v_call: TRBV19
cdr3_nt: TGTGCCAGTAGTATCATGGCAGCTGCTAACTATGGCTACACCTTC
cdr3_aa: CASSIMAAANYGYTF

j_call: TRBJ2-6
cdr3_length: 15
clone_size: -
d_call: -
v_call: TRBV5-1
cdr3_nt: TGCGCCAGCAGCCCACTCGGGGGGCCGATCAACACTGAAGCTTTC
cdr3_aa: CASSPLGGPINTEAF

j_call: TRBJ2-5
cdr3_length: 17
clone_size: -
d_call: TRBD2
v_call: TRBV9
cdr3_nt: TGTGCCAGCAGCGAGACAGGGACTAGCGGGAGTTGGGAGACCCAGTACTTC
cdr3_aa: CASSETGTSGSWETQYF

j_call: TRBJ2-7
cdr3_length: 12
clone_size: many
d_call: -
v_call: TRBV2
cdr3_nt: TGTGCCAGCAGTAGGAGCGGCTACGAGCAGTACTTC
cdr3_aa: CASSRSGYEQYF

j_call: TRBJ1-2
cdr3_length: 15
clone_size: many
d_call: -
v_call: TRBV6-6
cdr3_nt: TGTGCCAGCAGTCACCCAAGGACGGCACTAAATGGCTACACCTTC
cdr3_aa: CASSHPRTALNGYTF

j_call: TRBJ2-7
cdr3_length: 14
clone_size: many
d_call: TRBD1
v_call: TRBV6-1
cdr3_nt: TGTGCCAGCAGTCCGGGACAGGGTACCTACGAGCAGTACTTC
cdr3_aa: CASSPGQGTYEQYF

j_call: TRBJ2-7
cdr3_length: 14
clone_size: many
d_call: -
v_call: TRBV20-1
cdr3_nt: TGCAGTGCTAGCCGGACGGTGCGCTCCTACGAGCAGTACTTC
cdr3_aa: CSASRTVRSYEQYF

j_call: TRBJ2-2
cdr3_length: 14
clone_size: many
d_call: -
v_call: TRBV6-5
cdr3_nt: TGTGCCAGCAGGACTGACAGTTACACCGGGGAGCTGTTTTTT
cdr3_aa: CASRTDSYTGELFF